What follows are 29 T cell receptor beta chains derived from one specimen sequenced in a study of T-cell memory formation after mild COVID-19. One entry per CDR3 protein results from TCRdb running MiXCR on the 5' RACE reads. Of fewer than 350,000 distinct CDR3 sequences in the sample, 7% to 10% are singletons; the top ten hold less than 25%. The specimen sequenced was PBMCs or a T cell subset sorted from them (not recorded which). Receptors were obtained from a man in his late teens or twenties who had mild COVID-19 (a few samples of this study predate the infection). Cell type and time point are not known.

The chain carries TRBV7-2 and TRBJ1-5; no clear D. The V gene's germline CDR1 is SGHTA and CDR2 FQGNSA. V was trimmed by 1 base and J by 7 bases, leaving 8 bases between them. The CDR3 spans 13 residues. This CDR3 is CASSLEQRQPQHF. The CDR3 bases are TGTGCCAGCAGCTTAGAACAGCGGCAGCCCCAGCATTTT.

This clonotype was seen a few times. The J gene is TRBJ1-1, the V gene TRBV30; D may be TRBD1 (6 bases). Trimming removed 5 bases at V and 7 bases at J, with 14 bases between. There are 12 residues in the CDR3. Germline V CDR1 and CDR2: GTSNPN, SVGIG (reference sequence). The CDR3 reads CAWAQGGSEAFF. CDR3 nucleotides: TGTGCCTGGGCCCAAGGGGGAAGTGAAGCTTTCTTT.

This clonotype was seen at least ten times. J is TRBJ2-7 and V is TRBV7-2; the D gene is possibly TRBD2 (6 bases). This CDR3 is 15 amino acids long. Germline values: CDR1 SGHTA, CDR2 FQGNSA. Trimming took off 5 bases at V and 0 bases at J, with 14 bases between the two ends. CDR3 protein: CASSRPGLGSYEQYF. CDR3 in DNA: TGTGCCAGCAGCCGGCCGGGACTTGGCTCCTACGAGCAGTACTTC.

The chain joins TRBV7-9 to TRBJ1-2; TRBD1 agrees at 8 bases. Per germline, CDR1 SEHNR and CDR2 FQNEAQ (reference sequence). This CDR3 region has 13 residues. The V and J ends lost 3 bases and 13 bases, in that order; junction bases with no gene match: 10. The CDR3: CASSFPGQEVCTF. For the CDR3, the DNA is TGTGCCAGCAGCTTTCCGGGACAGGAGGTTTGCACCTTC.

The chain couples TRBV3-1 to TRBJ1-1, with a weak D call TRBD1 (5 bases). V gave up 1 base and J gave up 4 bases, with 13 bases separating them. CDR1 and CDR2 from the germline V gene are LGHDT and YNNKEL (reference sequence). The CDR3 runs 15 residues. Here the CDR3 reads CASSQAQGRSTEAFF. The CDR3 DNA is TGTGCCAGCAGCCAAGCCCAGGGAAGGAGCACTGAAGCTTTCTTT. Full variable domain (outside the CDR3, taken from reference TRBV3-1 and TRBJ1-1): DTAVSQTPKYLVTQMGNDKSIKCEQNLGHDTMYWYKQDSKKFLKIMFSYNNKELIINETVPNRFSPKSPDKAHLNLHINSLELGDSAVYFCASSQAQGRSTEAFFGQGTRLTVV.

This rearrangement joins TRBV20-1 to TRBJ1-1, with 8 bases fitting TRBD1. Looked up from germline, CDR1 is DFQATT and CDR2 is SNEGSKA (reference sequence). V shed 6 bases and J 4 bases; nucleotides not matched to a gene: 1. The CDR3 extends over 11 amino acids. CDR3 in DNA: TGCAGTGCCACAGGGGGCACTGAAGCTTTCTTT. This translates into CSATGGTEAFF.

CDR3 sequence (DNA): TGCGCCAGCAGCTTGAATTGGGGGGGCAGCTCCTACAATGAGCAGTTCTTC. It encodes CASSLNWGGSSYNEQFF. This sequence joins TRBV5-1 and TRBJ2-1; D is perhaps TRBD2 (7 bases). Trimming removed 1 base from V and 0 bases from J, with 14 bases in between. Per the germline V gene, CDR1 is SGHRS and CDR2 is YFSETQ. There are 17 residues in the CDR3.

The chain has TRBV6-5 and TRBJ2-5; the D is unclear. The length of the CDR3 is 13 residues. The germline gives CDR1 MNHEY, CDR2 SVGAGI. V gave up 6 bases and J gave up 5 bases, with 13 bases separating them. The CDR3 DNA reads TGTGCCAGCAGGCCCAGCGTATGGGAGACCCAGTACTTC. It codes for CASRPSVWETQYF.

The genes are TRBV7-2 and TRBJ2-1; D not certain. CDR1 and CDR2 (germline): SGHTA, FQGNSA. The CDR3 is 12 residues long. Between the trimmed V and J ends, which lost 4 bases and 7 bases, there was a span of 8 bases. CDR3 sequence reads: CASSSYNNEQFF. CDR3 sequence (DNA): TGTGCCAGCAGCTCTTACAATAATGAGCAGTTCTTC.

The J gene is TRBJ2-5, the V gene TRBV7-6, with 9 bases matching TRBD2. The V and J ends lost 4 bases and 4 bases, in that order; junction bases with no gene match: 10. Per germline, CDR1 SGHVS and CDR2 FNYEAQ. The CDR3 is 16 residues long. DNA for the CDR3: TGTGCCAGCAGCTCCCTCTATCGCGGGGGGGGAGAGACCCAGTACTTC. Its translation: CASSSLYRGGGETQYF. Using reference TRBV7-6 and TRBJ2-5 for the parts outside the CDR3, the full variable domain is GAGVSQSPRYKVTKRGQDVALRCDPISGHVSLYWYRQALGQGPEFLTYFNYEAQQDKSGLPNDRFSAERPEGSISTLTIQRTEQRDSAMYRCASSSLYRGGGETQYFGPGTRLLVL.

This clonotype appeared a few times. J is TRBJ2-7 and V is TRBV12-3 or TRBV12-4; TRBD2 matches at 8 bases. The CDR3 has 17 amino acids. The V gene end was trimmed by 2 bases and the J gene end by 0 bases; junction bases not matched to a gene: 9. The CDR3 sequence: CASSLLPGGGFSYEQYF. For the CDR3, the DNA is TGTGCCAGCAGTTTACTCCCGGGCGGGGGGTTCTCCTACGAGCAGTACTTC.

V is TRBV28 and J is TRBJ1-2; TRBD1 matches 8 bases. V shed 6 bases, J shed 4 bases, and the junction held 7 bases outside the gene matches. The CDR3 extends over 14 amino acids. Looked up from germline, CDR1 is MDHEN and CDR2 is SYDVKM. CDR3 sequence: CASSEDRAPYGYTF. The CDR3 DNA sequence: TGTGCCAGCAGCGAGGACAGGGCCCCCTATGGCTACACCTTC.

This sequence joins TRBV20-1 and TRBJ2-2; D remains ambiguous. The CDR3 covers 15 residues. V was clipped by 3 bases and J by 0 bases, with 11 bases between them. Per germline, CDR1 DFQATT and CDR2 SNEGSKA (reference sequence). CDR3 sequence: CSASATDANTGELFF. The CDR3 DNA follows: TGCAGTGCTAGTGCGACGGACGCGAACACCGGGGAGCTGTTTTTT.

There are many counts of this clonotype. The genes are TRBV6-5 and TRBJ1-5; TRBD1 matches 11 bases. V lost 5 bases and J lost 5; bases outside the gene matches: 11. Germline assignment: CDR1 MNHEY and CDR2 SVGAGI. The CDR3 is made up of 17 amino acids. The CDR3 DNA is TGTGCCAGCAGTCGAATATCCGGGACAGGGGGGGATCAGCCCCAGCATTTT. Encoded protein: CASSRISGTGGDQPQHF.

V is TRBV6-5 and J is TRBJ2-1; 9 bases agree with TRBD2. This CDR3 is 17 amino acids long. The V gene end was trimmed by 7 bases and the J gene end by 5 bases; junction bases not matched to a gene: 15. From germline, CDR1 is MNHEY and CDR2 SVGAGI. The CDR3 reads CASTSQRTSGWHNEQFF. The CDR3 nucleotides are TGTGCCAGCACCTCCCAACGAACTAGCGGGTGGCACAATGAGCAGTTCTTC.

This clonotype was picked up many times. V and J are TRBV4-3 and TRBJ2-5, with 12 bases fitting TRBD2. This CDR3 region has 17 residues. Germline lookup yields CDR1 LGHNA and CDR2 YSLEER. With V trimmed by 4 bases and J by 5 bases, 11 bases remained unmatched. The CDR3 region has the DNA TGCGCCAGCAGCCCACAAGGACTAGCGGGGAATGGGGAGACCCAGTACTTC. This translates into CASSPQGLAGNGETQYF.

The J gene is TRBJ1-3, the V gene TRBV7-2, with 8 positions matching TRBD1. Germline V CDR1 and CDR2: SGHTA, FQGNSA. J gave up 4 bases and V 2 bases, and 4 bases lay outside the gene matches. The CDR3 length is 15 residues. This chain's CDR3 is CASSLIGTGGNTIYF. The CDR3 region has the DNA TGTGCCAGCAGCTTAATCGGGACAGGAGGAAACACCATATATTTT.

This clonotype showed up many times. The chain couples TRBV20-1 to TRBJ1-5; D unclear. Deletions cut 4 bases from V and 1 base from J, with 17 bases between. Germline lookup yields CDR1 DFQATT and CDR2 SNEGSKA (reference sequence). This CDR3 comprises 16 residues. In DNA, the CDR3 is TGCAGTGCTATCGACGGGCCCATAGCGAGCAATCAGCCCCAGCATTTT. It translates to CSAIDGPIASNQPQHF.

Turning to this clonotype: A read error may produce the germline difference seen at one junction end. The chain carries TRBV3-1 and TRBJ2-7, with D hard to call. CDR1 and CDR2 from the germline V gene are LGHDT and YNNKEL (reference sequence). This CDR3 comprises 15 residues. The CDR3 loop is CASSQDRHSTYERYF. The CDR3 DNA is TGTGCCAGCAGCCAAGATCGCCACAGCACCTACGAGCGGTACTTC.

This sequence joins TRBV7-9 and TRBJ2-2; TRBD2 aligns across 8 bases. Unmatched junction bases numbered 14, after V lost 5 bases and J lost 3 bases. CDR1 and CDR2 from the germline V gene are SEHNR and FQNEAQ (reference sequence). The CDR3 length is 18 residues. CDR3 bases: TGTGCCAGCAGCCCGCCGTGGCCAGCGGGGGTACACACCGGGGAGCTGTTTTTT. Amino acids: CASSPPWPAGVHTGELFF.

This clonotype was detected ten times or more. The rearrangement links TRBV2 to TRBJ2-3, with D unclear. Germline values: CDR1 SNHLY, CDR2 FYNNEI. The V end lost 6 bases, the J end lost 5 bases, and 9 bases lay between the germline ends. The CDR3 runs to 12 residues. CDR3 amino acids: CASRETRDTQYF. The CDR3 DNA reads as TGTGCCAGCAGGGAGACGAGAGATACGCAGTATTTT.

This clonotype has at least ten counts. The chain is built from TRBV18 and TRBJ1-1; D may be TRBD1 (5 bases). CDR3 length equals 14 residues. Trimming shortened V by 0 bases and J by 4 bases, and 9 bases separated the two germline ends. CDR1 is KGHSH and CDR2 is LQKENI in the germline V gene. The CDR3 protein is CASSPPGALTEAFF. In DNA, the CDR3 is TGTGCCAGCTCACCACCCGGGGCCCTCACTGAAGCTTTCTTT.

This clonotype was seen repeatedly, ten times or more. V and J are TRBV9 and TRBJ2-5; D remains ambiguous. The V end was cut by 4 bases, the J end by 7 bases, with 20 bases between. The CDR3 has 15 residues. Germline CDR1 and CDR2: SGDLS and YYNGEE. The CDR3 region has the DNA TGTGCCAGCAGCCCCGCCATGTCCACGAAGGGGACCCAGTACTTC. As protein: CASSPAMSTKGTQYF.

This clonotype appeared a few times. The chain combines TRBV12-3 or TRBV12-4 with TRBJ1-2; TRBD1 is a possible D gene (5 bases). The CDR3 runs to 15 residues. V shed 4 bases and J shed 8 bases, with 20 bases lying between them. The CDR3 DNA is TGTGCCAGCAGTTCCAGGGACGGCGATCTTGGGGGCTACACCTTC. This translates into CASSSRDGDLGGYTF.

This sequence joins TRBV5-6 and TRBJ2-7, with D hard to call. Germline-derived CDR1 and CDR2 are SGHDT and YYEEEE. V was clipped by 2 bases and J by 7 bases, with 10 bases between them. This CDR3 has 12 amino acids. The CDR3 DNA is TGTGCCAGCAGCTTTTTAGAAGCGGAGCAGTACTTC. This sequence encodes CASSFLEAEQYF. Complete variable domain (other parts from reference TRBV5-6 and TRBJ2-7): DAGVTQSPTHLIKTRGQQVTLRCSPKSGHDTVSWYQQALGQGPQFIFQYYEEEERQRGNFPDRFSGHQFPNYSSELNVNALLLGDSALYLCASSFLEAEQYFGPGTRLTVT.

This clonotype was detected only a few times. V is TRBV5-1 and J is TRBJ2-3; 7 bases agree with TRBD1. The CDR3 has 15 residues. Germline V CDR1 and CDR2: SGHRS, YFSETQ. Losses at the gene ends were 4 bases for V and 3 bases for J; bases not matched to a gene: 8. CDR3 loop: CASSVGQLATDTQYF. The CDR3 DNA follows: TGCGCCAGCAGCGTGGGACAGTTGGCGACAGATACGCAGTATTTT.

There are many counts of this clonotype. This sequence joins TRBV20-1 and TRBJ2-1, with 8 bases aligning to TRBD1. V shed 6 bases and J 6 bases; nucleotides not matched to a gene: 13. The CDR3 runs 15 residues. Germline values: CDR1 DFQATT, CDR2 SNEGSKA (reference sequence). DNA for the CDR3: TGCAGTGCGCAATCCGGACAGGGAAGTATCAATGAGCAGTTCTTC. It is translated as CSAQSGQGSINEQFF.

The V and J genes are TRBV2 and TRBJ2-3; D is unresolved. Germline loops: CDR1 SNHLY, CDR2 FYNNEI. Trimming took off 6 bases at V and 2 bases at J, with 6 bases between the two ends. CDR3 length: 12 residues. CDR3 nucleotide sequence: TGTGCCAGCAGGATTTCCACAGATACGCAGTATTTT. Protein: CASRISTDTQYF. The variable domain in full, with the rest retrieved from reference TRBV2 and TRBJ2-3, is EPEVTQTPSHQVTQMGQEVILRCVPISNHLYFYWYRQILGQKVEFLVSFYNNEISEKSEIFDDQFSVERPDGSNFTLKIRSTKLEDSAMYFCASRISTDTQYFGPGTRLTVL.

At least ten counts were recorded for this clonotype. The rearrangement joins TRBV6-6 to TRBJ2-3; D gene unclear. Germline CDR1 MNHNY, CDR2 SVGAGI (reference sequence). V was cut by 5 bases and J by 4 bases, with 7 bases left in between. The CDR3 spans 12 residues. CDR3 nucleotide sequence: TGTGCCAGCAGTCCTGATGCAGATACGCAGTATTTT. Protein: CASSPDADTQYF.